This TCR beta chain was recorded in a study of identical twins. TCRdb re-derived calls from the 5' RACE reads in MiXCR, one entry per CDR3 protein. The sample contains some 760,000 distinct CDR3 sequences, about 20% of which appear only once. Germline V gene sequence: CDR1 MNHEY, CDR2 SMNVEV (reference sequence). There are 13 residues in the CDR3. Trimming took off 5 bases at V and 7 bases at J, with 12 bases between the two ends. These sequences were also reported in another study, on T cells expressing NK-cell markers.

The source material was PBMCs. The genes are TRBV27 and TRBJ1-3; D uncertain. This clonotype was obtained from a woman between 18 and 29 years old in good health. CDR3 sequence (DNA): TGTGCCAGCAGTGACTTATTCCGCAACACCATATATTTT. Protein sequence: CASSDLFRNTIYF.